Presented here are 27 T cell receptor beta chains from one specimen sequenced in a study of early T cells in non-severe SARS-CoV-2 infection (dated by TCRdb to the early 2020s). To prepare the library, 5' RACE was applied. Sequencing was performed on a NextSeq 500. The public reads were reanalyzed by TCRdb: fastp trimming at Q25, MiXCR alignment, in-frame beta chains only. Rows are unified per CDR3 protein, each entry keeping the most common DNA and genes. The sample table lists tens of thousands of distinct CDR3 sequences, 6% to 8.5% of them with a count of one. The ten largest account for 3% to 3.5% of the sample. Sequencing was carried out using whole blood. These receptors were obtained from an adult who was a healthcare worker with PCR-confirmed SARS-CoV-2 infection or an uninfected control (not recorded which).

This clonotype appeared many times. The chain employs TRBV7-3 and TRBJ2-2; TRBD2 might be the D (6 bases). V dropped 6 bases and J dropped 3 bases, with 17 bases sitting between them. The germline V gene encodes CDR1 SGHTA and CDR2 FQGTGA. This CDR3 region has 16 residues. CDR3 nucleotide sequence: TGTGCCAGCAGGCGGTCGCGGGACGGAGACACCGGGGAGCTGTTTTTT. This translates into CASRRSRDGDTGELFF.

The sample holds many counts of this clonotype. The chain carries TRBV2 and TRBJ2-7; no reliable D call. V was trimmed by 4 bases and J by 3 bases, leaving 4 bases between them. There are 11 residues in the CDR3. Germline CDR1 and CDR2: SNHLY and FYNNEI. The CDR3 nucleotides read TGTGCCAGCAGTGCCATCTACGAGCAGTACTTC. It codes for CASSAIYEQYF. Drawing the rest from reference TRBV2 and TRBJ2-7, the complete variable domain is EPEVTQTPSHQVTQMGQEVILRCVPISNHLYFYWYRQILGQKVEFLVSFYNNEISEKSEIFDDQFSVERPDGSNFTLKIRSTKLEDSAMYFCASSAIYEQYFGPGTRLTVT.

The sample holds many counts of this clonotype. This chain joins TRBV12-3 or TRBV12-4 and TRBJ1-1; 8 bases are a match to TRBD1. Trimming took 6 bases from V and 0 from J; bases not matched to a gene: 6. The CDR3 length is 15 residues. This CDR3 is CASSPPTGVNTEAFF. The CDR3 DNA reads TGTGCCAGCAGCCCCCCGACAGGGGTGAACACTGAAGCTTTCTTT.

This clonotype was counted between two and nine times. The V call is TRBV12-3 or TRBV12-4, the J call TRBJ2-7; a possible D gene is TRBD2 (6 bases). CDR3 size: 13 residues. The V end lost 7 bases, the J end lost 2 bases, and 12 bases lay between the germline ends. This chain's CDR3 is CASTRDSAYEQYF. CDR3 sequence (DNA): TGTGCCAGCACCCGGGACTCAGCCTACGAGCAGTACTTC.

The chain has TRBV28 and TRBJ2-3; D might be TRBD1 (6 bases). In germline, CDR1 is MDHEN, CDR2 SYDVKM. Trimming removed 5 bases from V and 0 bases from J, with 18 bases in between. CDR3 length: 17 residues. The CDR3 here is CASSPELGARSTDTQYF. The CDR3 DNA reads TGTGCCAGCAGTCCTGAGTTGGGGGCGCGGAGCACAGATACGCAGTATTTT.

The sample holds many counts of this clonotype. One base away lies a much larger clone, so this may be a sequencing read error. The gene calls are TRBV28 and TRBJ2-4, with D uncertain. Germline CDR1 is MDHEN and CDR2 is SYDVKM. This CDR3 spans 14 amino acids. V gave up 5 bases and J gave up 0 bases, with 8 bases separating them. Here the CDR3 DNA reads TGTGCCAGCAGTCCTGGGAAAGCCAAAAACATTCAGTACTTC. This encodes CASSPGKAKNIQYF.

This clonotype showed up many times. The V gene is TRBV7-8, the J gene TRBJ2-7; D might be TRBD1 (5 bases). The CDR3 is 13 amino acids. V was shortened by 2 bases and J by 5 bases, with 10 bases between the two germline ends. CDR1 SGHVS and CDR2 FQNEAQ come from the germline V gene. This CDR3 reads CASSLYDSHEQYF. The CDR3 DNA follows: TGTGCCAGCAGCTTATACGACAGCCACGAGCAGTACTTC.

V gene TRBV7-9 combines with J gene TRBJ2-5; D may be TRBD2 (5 bases). The CDR3 length is 15 residues. V lost 2 bases and J 2 bases, leaving 12 bases between the germline ends. The germline V gene has CDR1 SEHNR and CDR2 FQNEAQ (reference sequence). The CDR3 here is CASSLRIAPQETQYF. Here the CDR3 DNA reads TGTGCCAGCAGCTTAAGGATAGCGCCACAAGAGACCCAGTACTTC.

The chain carries TRBV28 and TRBJ2-6; weak D call: TRBD1 (6 bases). Trimming pared 3 bases from V and 2 bases from J, leaving 11 bases between. Germline values: CDR1 MDHEN, CDR2 SYDVKM. The length of the CDR3 is 16 residues. Here the CDR3 DNA reads TGTGCCAGCAGTTTCCCCTACAGGGCTGGGGCCAACGTCCTGACTTTC. Protein: CASSFPYRAGANVLTF.

This clonotype was detected ten times or more. The V and J genes are TRBV11-2 and TRBJ2-7, with D uncertain. Germline V gene lookup returns CDR1 SGHAT and CDR2 FQNNGV. The V end lost 2 bases, the J end lost 3 bases, and 11 bases lay between the germline ends. CDR3 size: 14 residues. The CDR3 DNA follows: TGTGCCAGCAGCTTATCCGGACGCCACTACGAGCAGTACTTC. Amino acids: CASSLSGRHYEQYF.

This clonotype came up many times. V and J are TRBV19 and TRBJ2-6; 8 bases are a match to TRBD1. CDR1 is LNHDA, CDR2 SQIVND, per germline (reference sequence). This CDR3 comprises 18 residues. Unmatched junction bases numbered 11, after V lost 5 bases and J lost 2 bases. The CDR3 DNA sequence: TGTGCCAGTAGTGAACGGACAGGGAGGTTGACTGGGGCCAACGTCCTGACTTTC. Translating gives CASSERTGRLTGANVLTF.

This clonotype has only a few counts. The chain carries TRBV10-3 and TRBJ2-5; 15 nucleotides line up with TRBD2. The germline CDR1 and CDR2 sequences are ENHRY and SYGVKD. With V trimmed by 5 bases and J by 4 bases, 8 bases remained unmatched. This CDR3 is built from 17 residues. The CDR3: CAISPGLAGGPRETQYF. In nucleotides, the CDR3 is TGTGCCATCAGTCCTGGACTAGCGGGAGGGCCGCGAGAGACCCAGTACTTC.

In its sample, this clonotype was seen many times. The chain links TRBV29-1 to TRBJ1-2, with D tentatively TRBD1 (5 bases). Germline-derived CDR1 and CDR2 are SQVTM and ANQGSEA. V lost 4 bases, J lost 5 bases, and 11 bases lay in between. This CDR3 is 12 amino acids long. The CDR3 region is CSVVGGEYGYTF. CDR3 sequence (DNA): TGCAGCGTTGTTGGGGGGGAGTATGGCTACACCTTC.

The genes are TRBV5-1 and TRBJ1-1, with 8 positions matching TRBD1. Germline values: CDR1 SGHRS, CDR2 YFSETQ. This CDR3 spans 15 amino acids. The V gene end was trimmed by 2 bases and the J gene end by 1 base; junction bases not matched to a gene: 4. Written as DNA, the CDR3 is TGCGCCAGCAGCTTAGACGGACAGGGGAACACTGAAGCTTTCTTT. Translation gives CASSLDGQGNTEAFF.

The chain uses TRBV2 and TRBJ2-5; 7 positions match TRBD2. This CDR3 comprises 11 residues. J gave up 4 bases and V 9 bases, and 2 bases lay outside the gene matches. Germline CDR1 reads SNHLY; CDR2 reads FYNNEI. The chain's CDR3 is CASSSGETQYF. DNA for the CDR3: TGTGCCAGTTCTAGCGGAGAGACCCAGTACTTC.

Only a few counts were recorded for this clonotype. The rearrangement links TRBV5-4 to TRBJ1-1; D might be TRBD1 (5 bases). The V gene lost 5 bases and the J gene lost 4 bases, with 15 bases spanning the gap. Germline CDR1 is SGHNT and CDR2 is YYREEE (reference sequence). The CDR3 has 14 residues. CDR3 loop: CASRPGGEGTEAFF. In nucleotides, the CDR3 is TGTGCCAGCAGGCCGGGAGGGGAGGGCACTGAAGCTTTCTTT.

Many counts were recorded for this clonotype. This sequence joins TRBV11-2 and TRBJ2-1; 7 bases align to TRBD1. V was pared by 2 bases and J by 10 bases, with 14 bases of the junction left unmatched. The CDR3 consists of 16 residues. Germline V gives CDR1 SGHAT, CDR2 FQNNGV. DNA of the CDR3: TGTGCCAGCAGCTTATTCCAGGGGGTGCGCGGGCGGGAGCAGTTCTTC. Amino acid sequence: CASSLFQGVRGREQFF.

This clonotype was found a few times. The chain uses TRBV30 and TRBJ2-7; 7 bases align to TRBD1. The CDR3 has 13 residues. V dropped 5 bases and J dropped 0; count of bases not matched to a gene: 4. Germline CDR1 reads GTSNPN; CDR2 reads SVGIG (reference sequence). This CDR3 reads CAWGRGLSYEQYF. The CDR3 DNA is TGTGCCTGGGGAAGGGGGCTCTCCTACGAGCAGTACTTC.

This clonotype has ten or more counts. The rearrangement links TRBV20-1 to TRBJ1-2; D perhaps matches TRBD1 (5 bases). Germline V gene sequence: CDR1 DFQATT, CDR2 SNEGSKA (reference sequence). Between the trimmed V and J ends, which lost 3 bases and 8 bases, there was a span of 13 bases. This CDR3 is 12 amino acids long. CDR3 protein: CSARTASVGYTF. CDR3 DNA: TGCAGTGCTAGGACAGCTTCTGTAGGCTACACCTTC.

This clonotype occurred many times. The rearrangement uses TRBV9 and TRBJ1-1, with D hard to call. This CDR3 has 14 amino acids. The V end lost 4 bases, the J end lost 4 bases, and 14 bases lay between the germline ends. The germline V gene encodes CDR1 SGDLS and CDR2 YYNGEE. CDR3 bases: TGTGCCAGCAGCCCCAGCTCGGTGAGCACTGAAGCTTTCTTT. This encodes CASSPSSVSTEAFF.

J is TRBJ2-7 and V is TRBV4-1; tentatively, D is TRBD1 (6 bases). CDR1 and CDR2 from the germline V gene are MGHRA and YSYEKL. This CDR3 contains 15 residues. Trimming stripped 0 bases from V and 6 bases from J, with 15 bases between. CDR3 coding DNA: TGCGCCAGCAGCCAAGATTCGGACAGATGGGGCGAGCAGTACTTC. Translated: CASSQDSDRWGEQYF.

This clonotype was seen a handful of times. This rearrangement joins TRBV5-6 to TRBJ2-7; D tentatively fits TRBD1 or TRBD2 (7 bases each). Trimming removed 7 bases at V and 5 bases at J, with 22 bases between. From germline, CDR1 is SGHDT and CDR2 YYEEEE. This CDR3 has 15 amino acids. The CDR3 spells CASGAQGRGENEQYF. Here the CDR3 DNA reads TGTGCCAGCGGCGCACAGGGGAGGGGGGAAAACGAGCAGTACTTC.

By share, this clonotype ranks as medium-sized. V is TRBV11-2 and J is TRBJ2-1, with 9 bases that match TRBD2. After removal of 3 bases from V and 5 bases from J, the junction contained 5 bases not matched to a gene. The CDR3 contains 15 residues. Germline lookup yields CDR1 SGHAT and CDR2 FQNNGV. The DNA for the CDR3 is TGTGCCAGCAGCTTGACTAGCGGACCCCACAATGAGCAGTTCTTC. Translated: CASSLTSGPHNEQFF.

The V call is TRBV5-1, the J call TRBJ1-2; 7 bases map to TRBD1. Germline V gene data show CDR1 as SGHRS and CDR2 as YFSETQ. This CDR3 has 13 residues. After removal of 0 bases from V and 8 bases from J, the junction contained 4 bases not matched to a gene. The CDR3 DNA is TGCGCCAGCAGCTTGGGACAGGGAGACGGCTACACCTTC. Translated: CASSLGQGDGYTF.

This clonotype turned up a few times. Being one base from a much bigger clone, this may be a read error. The chain is built from TRBV20-1 and TRBJ1-5, with unresolved D. Germline CDR1 reads DFQATT; CDR2 reads SNEGSKA (reference sequence). The length of the CDR3 is 12 residues. The CDR3 DNA sequence: TGCAGTGCTGAAGACGGCAATCAGCCCCAGCTTTTT. It codes for CSAEDGNQPQLF.

This chain joins TRBV10-3 and TRBJ1-4, with TRBD1 matching over 7 bases. The CDR3 has 14 amino acids. Germline V gene sequence: CDR1 ENHRY, CDR2 SYGVKD. The J segment lost 4 bases and the V segment lost 10 bases, leaving 9 bases of the junction unmatched. The CDR3, as DNA: TGTGCCACCCGCCGCGGGACAGATAATGAAAAACTGTTTTTT. Translated: CATRRGTDNEKLFF.

This clonotype came up a few times. The V gene is TRBV5-6, the J gene TRBJ2-5, with 7 bases fitting TRBD2. V was pared by 2 bases and J by 2 bases, with 6 bases of the junction left unmatched. This CDR3 comprises 15 residues. CDR1 and CDR2 from the germline V gene are SGHDT and YYEEEE. In DNA form, the CDR3 reads TGTGCCAGCAGCTTCACCAGCGGGATGCAAGAGACCCAGTACTTC. Its translation is CASSFTSGMQETQYF.